Listed below are T cell receptor beta chains from one sample, sequenced in a study of Ad26.COV2.S vaccination and SARS-CoV-2 variants. The method was immunoSEQ multiplex PCR; TCRdb's version includes in-frame clones alone and lacks a portion of them. The profile covers 350,000 to 550,000 clones, with 89% appearing a single time and around 2.6% taken by the ten largest. The source was peripheral blood, collected in a trial of Ad26.COV2.S vaccine versus placebo. The receptor source for this set is a person aged 18-60 years who received the Ad26.COV2.S COVID-19 vaccine or a placebo. Both conserved end residues are part of each CDR3. The D gene is left open where the match is weak. Some rows mark clone size as missing; the rest say once, few, many or name a class of expanded clone.

clone size	V gene	D gene	J gene	CDR3 DNA	CDR3 protein
-	TRBV4-2	-	TRBJ1-6	TGTGCCAGCAGCCTGGAGTGGGATCAAGGGAGGGCCCTCCACTTT	CASSLEWDQGRALHF
once	TRBV19	-	TRBJ1-2	TGTGGAACACGGACGGAGAATTATGGCTACACCTTC	CGTRTENYGYTF
-	TRBV7-2	-	TRBJ2-1	TGTGCCAGCAGCTTCCCTGCGGGACGAGGGCAGTTCTTC	CASSFPAGRGQFF
-	TRBV6-1	-	TRBJ1-2	TGTGCCAGCAGTGAAGGTGGATATGGCTACACCTTC	CASSEGGYGYTF
-	TRBV9	-	TRBJ2-2	TGTGCCAGCAGCCCCCAGTGGGGGGACGCGATCGGGGAGCTGTTTTTT	CASSPQWGDAIGELFF
-	TRBV5-1	TRBD2	TRBJ2-5	TGCGCCAGCAGCTTAGCGGGGAATCAAGAGACCCAGTACTTC	CASSLAGNQETQYF
-	TRBV5-1	-	TRBJ2-5	TGCGCCAGCAGCCCGGTCCCCACGTCGGTAGAGACCCAGTACTTC	CASSPVPTSVETQYF
-	TRBV7-9	-	TRBJ2-2	TGTGCCAGCAGCATAGCGGACACCGGGGAGCTGTTTTTT	CASSIADTGELFF
-	TRBV9	TRBD1	TRBJ2-7	TGTGCCAGCAGCGTACGACAGGGGGACTTGCAGTACTTC	CASSVRQGDLQYF
-	TRBV10-1	-	TRBJ2-7	TGCGCCAGCACCCCCTTGGATGGGAAGGGTCGGAACGAGCAGTACTTC	CASTPLDGKGRNEQYF
-	TRBV5-4	-	TRBJ1-3	TGTGCCAGCAGCTTGGAATTTGGAAACACCATATATTTT	CASSLEFGNTIYF
-	TRBV5-1	TRBD1	TRBJ2-7	TGCGCCAGCAGCTTCTCTCCTCCGGGACAGGGTTCCTACGAGCAGTACTTC	CASSFSPPGQGSYEQYF
-	TRBV7-2	-	TRBJ2-5	TGTGCCAGCAGCCCCAAAGAGACCCAGTACTTC	CASSPKETQYF
-	TRBV7-9	-	TRBJ2-7	TGTGCCAGCAGCTATAGGTCGGAGGAGATTGCGCAGTACTTC	CASSYRSEEIAQYF
-	TRBV24-1	TRBD1	TRBJ2-7	TGTGCCACCAGTGATAGCGGGACAGGGGGCTACGAGCAGTACTTC	CATSDSGTGGYEQYF
-	TRBV7-2	-	TRBJ1-2	TGTGCCAGCAGCTTAGAAGAGGAGGACTATGGCTACACCTTC	CASSLEEEDYGYTF
-	TRBV3-1/TRBV3-2	TRBD1	TRBJ1-4	TGTGCCAGCAGCCCCGGGACAGGGGAGGGAAAACTGTTTTTT	CASSPGTGEGKLFF
-	TRBV5-1	-	TRBJ1-3	TGCGCCAGCAGCACTACATCGAGCTCTGGAAACACCATATATTTT	CASSTTSSSGNTIYF
once	TRBV27	-	TRBJ2-3	TGTGCCAGCAGTTTATTCTCTAGCGCCGGCACAGATACGCAGTATTTT	CASSLFSSAGTDTQYF
-	TRBV2	-	TRBJ2-4	TGTGCCAGCCTACCATCGCGAGCCAAAAACATTCAGTACTTC	CASLPSRAKNIQYF
-	TRBV6-1	-	TRBJ1-5	TGTGCCAGCAGTGATGTCGGGGGCCGTCAGCCCCAGCATTTT	CASSDVGGRQPQHF
-	TRBV19	-	TRBJ2-5	TGTGCCAGTACCCAGGACGAGACCCAGTACTTC	CASTQDETQYF
-	TRBV6-6	TRBD1	TRBJ2-7	TGTGCCAGCAGTTTTGGGACAGGGGGCCCCCCCTACGAGCAGTACTTC	CASSFGTGGPPYEQYF
-	TRBV4-2	-	TRBJ2-2	TGTGCCAGCAGCCTCGGTTCTGGCACCGGGGAGCTGTTTTTT	CASSLGSGTGELFF
-	TRBV2	TRBD1	TRBJ2-2	TGTGCCAGTGACAGGGGGGTTGGAACCGGGGAGCTGTTTTTT	CASDRGVGTGELFF
-	TRBV4-1	-	TRBJ2-7	TGCGCCAGCAGCCGACTAACTGACACCTTATACGAGCAGTACTTC	CASSRLTDTLYEQYF
-	TRBV15	-	TRBJ2-5	TGTGCCACCAGCAGAGGGGCAGTACAAGAGACCCAGTACTTC	CATSRGAVQETQYF
-	TRBV5-1	-	TRBJ1-1	TGCGCCAGCAGCTTGCTCTCGAACACTGAAGCTTTCTTT	CASSLLSNTEAFF
-	TRBV7-2	-	TRBJ2-5	TGTGCCAGCAGCTTGGGGGTACGGACCCAGTACTTC	CASSLGVRTQYF
-	TRBV11-2	-	TRBJ2-1	TGTGCCAGCAGCTCACGGACAGAATACAATGAGCAGTTCTTC	CASSSRTEYNEQFF
-	TRBV5-4	-	TRBJ1-1	TGTGCCAGCAGCCCGACCCCGGCGCGGAACACTGAAGCTTTCTTT	CASSPTPARNTEAFF
-	TRBV6-2/TRBV6-3	-	TRBJ1-1	TGTGCCAGCAGCCCGCGCTCACCCGCGGGCACTGAAGCTTTCTTT	CASSPRSPAGTEAFF
few	TRBV6-5	-	TRBJ1-1	TGTGCCAGCAGACTCCTCCGGGGGACTGAAGCTTTCTTT	CASRLLRGTEAFF
once	TRBV7-9	-	TRBJ1-2	TGTGCCAGCAGCTTAGTCGACTATGGCTACACCTTC	CASSLVDYGYTF
-	TRBV27	-	TRBJ1-5	TGTGCCACCCGGGGGGCGCTTAGCAATCAGCCCCAGCATTTT	CATRGALSNQPQHF
-	TRBV5-5	TRBD1	TRBJ2-7	TGTGCCAGCAGCCGGGACAGCCATACCTACGAGCAGTACTTC	CASSRDSHTYEQYF
-	TRBV6-5	TRBD1	TRBJ1-5	TGTGCCAGCAGTTACGACAGGGGGGAACGGCCCCAGCATTTT	CASSYDRGERPQHF
-	TRBV6-2/TRBV6-3	TRBD2	TRBJ2-1	TGTGCCAGCAGTCCCTTGGGGCGGGAGACCTGGGATGAGCAGTTCTTC	CASSPLGRETWDEQFF
-	TRBV27	-	TRBJ2-7	TGTGCCAGCAGTTTAGCTGTTCCCGGGAATACCTACGAGCAGTACTTC	CASSLAVPGNTYEQYF
-	TRBV2	-	TRBJ2-5	TGTGCCAGCAGGGCCGACAGGCACCTTCCCCAGTACTTC	CASRADRHLPQYF
-	TRBV19	-	TRBJ2-1	TGTGCCAGTAAACCGGACTGGGCGTACAATGAGCAGTTCTTC	CASKPDWAYNEQFF
-	TRBV2	-	TRBJ2-3	TGTGCCAGCAGTTTCGCGGCAGGGCTGATTGCCACAGATACGCAGTATTTT	CASSFAAGLIATDTQYF
-	TRBV7-9	TRBD1	TRBJ2-1	TGTGCCAGCAGCTCCAGGGACAGGGGACGCCCGGATGAGCAGTTCTTC	CASSSRDRGRPDEQFF
-	TRBV30	-	TRBJ1-2	TGTGCCTGGACAGGGACACCCTTTGGCTATGGCTACACCTTC	CAWTGTPFGYGYTF
-	TRBV5-1	-	TRBJ1-4	TGCGCCAGCAGCTTGGTGTCAGGCGGGACTAATGAAAAACTGTTTTTT	CASSLVSGGTNEKLFF
-	TRBV14	TRBD2	TRBJ2-1	TGTGCCAGCAGTCGACTAGCAGGTGACAATGAGCAGTTCTTC	CASSRLAGDNEQFF
-	TRBV10-1	TRBD1	TRBJ1-4	TGCGCCAGCAACCCTGATCCTGACAGGGCAACTAATGAAAAACTGTTTTTT	CASNPDPDRATNEKLFF
few	TRBV15	-	TRBJ1-2	TGTGCCACAAGGGACACCACTAACTATGGCTACACCTTC	CATRDTTNYGYTF
-	TRBV19	-	TRBJ2-5	TGTGCCAGTAGTATACGGGAGTGGGAGACCCAGTACTTC	CASSIREWETQYF
-	TRBV30	-	TRBJ2-5	TGTGCCTGGAGTGGCGGACTAACAGAGACCCAGTACTTC	CAWSGGLTETQYF
once	TRBV9	-	TRBJ2-3	TGTGCCAGCAGCGTAGTAACTAGGGATACGCAGTATTTT	CASSVVTRDTQYF
-	TRBV12-3/TRBV12-4	-	TRBJ1-4	TGTGCCAGCGTAAGGATGGGGGAAAAACTGTTTTTT	CASVRMGEKLFF
-	TRBV29-1	-	TRBJ1-2	TGCAGCGTTACCAACACAGGGACCTATGGCTACACCTTC	CSVTNTGTYGYTF
-	TRBV9	-	TRBJ1-5	TGTGCCAGCAGCAAATCGAGCAATCAGCCCCAGCATTTT	CASSKSSNQPQHF
-	TRBV6-4	-	TRBJ1-3	TGTGCCAGCCCATTAACAGGGAACTCTGGAAACACCATATATTTT	CASPLTGNSGNTIYF